This T cell receptor (beta chain) was sequenced for a study of CD8 T cells in ankylosing spondylitis. Study-wide findings and caveats: The authors found the disease-linked clones to be CD8+ and relatively rare in peripheral blood.

This clonotype has a count of ten or more. Its specificity is not known. The germline CDR1 and CDR2 sequences are MDHEN and SYDVKM. The junction had 7 bases not matched to a gene; V was cut back by 6 bases and J by 5 bases. The CDR3 runs to 14 residues. TCRdb redid the calling of the 5' RACE reads with MiXCR, one entry per CDR3 protein. The sample has a few hundred thousand distinct CDR3 sequences, about 20% seen once; the top ten hold over 25%. The TCR comes from a male donor with ankylosing spondylitis or in good health (not recorded which). The sequenced material came from blood, either unsorted or a sorted T cell fraction (not recorded which). The rearrangement links TRBV28 to TRBJ2-5; 9 bases are shared with TRBD1. The DNA of the CDR3 is TGTGCCAGCAGCCACCCGACAGGGGGGGAGACCCAGTACTTC. It specifies CASSHPTGGETQYF. The full variable domain, completed using reference TRBV28 and TRBJ2-5, is DVKVTQSSRYLVKRTGEKVFLECVQDMDHENMFWYRQDPGLGLRLIYFSYDVKMKEKGDIPEGYSVSREKKERFSLILESASTNQTSMYLCASSHPTGGETQYFGPGTRLLVL.